This record looks at one TCR beta chain sequence and its context. Its antigen remains unknown. All patients were treatment-naive before thyroid surgery. Germline loops: CDR1 MNHNS, CDR2 SASEGT. V was clipped by 2 bases and J by 0 bases; unmatched bases: 4. The CDR3 runs to 16 residues. This entry belongs to a study of metastatic and nonmetastatic thyroid tumors. Turning to the study itself: Across peripheral blood and tumor or nodule tissue samples taken from malignant and benign thyroid patients, the repertoires were compared with one another.

Authors' analysis steps: What underpinned the distant-metastasis classifier for papillary thyroid cancer was the set of CDR3 differences across clinicopathological groups. TCRdb re-clonotyped the PCR reads through MiXCR. The V and J calls follow TCRdb's processing rather than the paper's. The sample includes 15,000 to 17,000 clones, approximately 3.7% of them seen just once. Whole-study results and caveats: Compared with benign nodules, malignant thyroid tumors were reported to have significantly higher TCR beta diversity in both blood and tumor.

The source is a female donor with papillary thyroid cancer or a benign thyroid nodule (not recorded which). Some clones in this sample may be carry-over from other donors' samples. J is TRBJ2-7 and V is TRBV6-1; 10 bases line up with TRBD2. The sample taken for sequencing was tumor tissue. The CDR3 DNA follows: TGTGCCAGCAGTGAATTTAGCGGGGGGAGCTCCTACGAGCAGTACTTC. Its protein is CASSEFSGGSSYEQYF.